The rows below give T cell receptor beta chains drawn from one sample of a study of T cell responses to AZD1222 COVID-19 vaccine. Repertoires were generated with immunoSEQ multiplex PCR, while TCRdb's copy carries only in-frame clones and drops some. Of over 120,000 clones listed, 80% to 95% were seen once; the top ten hold about 3.7%. This specimen was peripheral blood, taken 28 days after the second AZD1222 dose. The receptor source for this set is an adult who received the AZD1222 COVID-19 vaccine. Both conserved end residues are part of each CDR3. A D gene is named only where the DNA matches it firmly. A row's size may be missing; if present it is once, few, many or a size class.

>once|TRBD1|TRBV7-2|TRBJ2-3
CASSPTGAEGDTQYF
TGTGCCAGCAGCCCCACAGGGGCAGAGGGAGATACGCAGTATTTT
>.|TRBD2|TRBV6-6|TRBJ2-3
CASSPNRGRLMDTQYF
TGTGCCAGCAGCCCAAACCGCGGGAGGCTTATGGATACGCAGTATTTT
>.|.|TRBV4-1|TRBJ1-2
CASSQGGGTWRMGGYTF
TGCGCCAGCAGCCAAGGTGGGGGTACTTGGCGAATGGGTGGCTACACCTTC
>.|TRBD1|TRBV30|TRBJ1-6
CAWSYSGTGGNSPLHF
TGTGCCTGGAGTTATTCCGGGACAGGGGGGAATTCACCCCTCCACTTT
>.|TRBD1|TRBV6-5|TRBJ1-1
CASSYGDRAGAFF
TGTGCCAGCAGTTACGGGGACAGGGCCGGAGCTTTCTTT
>.|TRBD2|TRBV19|TRBJ2-7
CASSIGTSAYEQYF
TGTGCCAGTAGTATTGGGACTAGCGCCTACGAGCAGTACTTC
>.|TRBD1|TRBV9|TRBJ1-6
CASSVAPITGGLTNSPLHF
TGTGCCAGCAGCGTAGCTCCAATTACAGGGGGCTTAACTAATTCACCCCTCCACTTT
>.|TRBD1|TRBV24-1|TRBJ2-1
CATSDSWTGYNEQFF
TGTGCCACCAGTGATTCATGGACAGGCTACAATGAGCAGTTCTTC
>.|.|TRBV3-1/TRBV3-2|TRBJ2-3
CASSPGPSTDTQYF
TGTGCCAGCAGTCCCGGACCCAGCACAGATACGCAGTATTTT
>.|TRBD1|TRBV13|TRBJ1-1
CASSAETGGSAEAFF
TGTGCCAGCAGCGCTGAAACAGGGGGTTCAGCTGAAGCTTTCTTT
>.|TRBD2|TRBV19|TRBJ2-2
CASSTRLAGGTGELFF
TGTGCCAGTAGTACTCGACTAGCGGGGGGCACCGGGGAGCTGTTTTTT
>once|TRBD2|TRBV7-2|TRBJ2-3
CASSLGTGLAIDTQYF
TGTGCCAGCAGCTTAGGCACGGGACTAGCGATAGATACGCAGTATTTT
>.|.|TRBV11-1|TRBJ1-3
CASSLDNGNTIYF
TGTGCCAGCAGCTTGGACAATGGAAACACCATATATTTT
>.|.|TRBV6-1|TRBJ2-1
CASSEYSKLAEQFF
TGTGCCAGCAGTGAATATTCGAAGCTTGCTGAGCAGTTCTTC
>.|.|TRBV7-9|TRBJ1-2
CASSSRIEWQSGYTF
TGTGCCAGCAGCTCGAGAATTGAGTGGCAGAGTGGCTACACCTTC
>.|.|TRBV18|TRBJ2-2
CASSPYSGGDTGELFF
TGTGCCAGCTCACCTTACTCAGGCGGGGACACCGGGGAGCTGTTTTTT
>once|.|TRBV2|TRBJ1-5
CASRTWASNQPQHF
TGTGCCAGCAGAACCTGGGCTAGCAATCAGCCCCAGCATTTT
>.|.|TRBV27|TRBJ1-2
CASRETALSGGYTF
TGTGCCAGCAGAGAGACCGCCCTTTCGGGAGGCTACACCTTC
>.|.|TRBV12-1|TRBJ1-6
CASSDGEVGSPLHF
TGTGCCAGCAGCGACGGGGAGGTGGGCTCACCCCTCCACTTT
>.|TRBD2|TRBV6-6|TRBJ2-7
CASSEPGLANEQYF
TGTGCCAGCAGTGAGCCGGGACTAGCGAACGAGCAGTACTTC
>.|.|TRBV6-5|TRBJ1-1
CASRPYLNTEAFF
TGTGCCAGCAGGCCCTACCTGAACACTGAAGCTTTCTTT
>.|TRBD1|TRBV11-1|TRBJ1-6
CASSPTGTDNSPLHF
TGTGCCAGCAGTCCGACCGGGACAGACAATTCACCCCTCCACTTT
>.|.|TRBV11-3|TRBJ2-1
CASSFFSNEQFF
TGTGCCAGCAGCTTCTTTTCCAATGAGCAGTTCTTC
>once|TRBD1|TRBV4-2|TRBJ1-5
CASSQEDRGNQPQHF
TGTGCCAGCAGCCAAGAGGACAGGGGCAATCAGCCCCAGCATTTT
>.|.|TRBV3-1/TRBV3-2|TRBJ1-4
CASSPPSGRNEKLFF
TGTGCCAGCAGCCCTCCCTCAGGGAGAAATGAAAAACTGTTTTTT
>.|.|TRBV6-5|TRBJ2-1
CASSSRPELARGEQFF
TGTGCCAGCAGTTCCCGACCAGAGCTAGCCAGGGGTGAGCAGTTCTTC
>.|.|TRBV7-8|TRBJ1-3
CASSQYPGPGNTIYF
TGTGCCAGCAGCCAATACCCCGGGCCCGGAAACACCATATATTTT
>.|.|TRBV6-2/TRBV6-3|TRBJ2-1
CASSYWRLVHSEQFF
TGTGCCAGCAGTTACTGGAGACTAGTCCACAGTGAGCAGTTCTTC
>.|.|TRBV7-3|TRBJ2-1
CASSLRGNEQFF
TGTGCCAGCAGCTTACGAGGTAATGAGCAGTTCTTC
>.|.|TRBV3-1/TRBV3-2|TRBJ1-1
CASSQGRAMNTEAFF
TGTGCCAGCAGCCAAGGTAGGGCTATGAACACTGAAGCTTTCTTT
>.|.|TRBV7-9|TRBJ1-3
CASSSGRNTIYF
TGTGCCAGCAGCTCCGGTAGAAACACCATATATTTT
>.|TRBD1|TRBV19|TRBJ1-1
CASRIGPGDWGTDLEAFF
TGTGCCAGTAGGATAGGCCCGGGAGATTGGGGGACAGACCTTGAAGCTTTCTTT
>.|.|TRBV3-1/TRBV3-2|TRBJ1-5
CASSQSGNLGQPQHF
TGTGCCAGCAGCCAAAGCGGGAACCTGGGACAGCCCCAGCATTTT
>.|.|TRBV20-1|TRBJ1-1
CSANTEAFF
TGCAGTGCGAACACTGAAGCTTTCTTT
>.|.|TRBV6-4|TRBJ2-6
CAKHAEREYTGANVLTF
TGTGCCAAGCATGCAGAGAGGGAATACACTGGGGCCAACGTCCTGACTTTC
>once|.|TRBV29-1|TRBJ2-1
CSGWIVSYNEQFF
TGCAGCGGGTGGATAGTCTCCTACAATGAGCAGTTCTTC
>.|TRBD1|TRBV7-9|TRBJ1-2
CASPNIRQGSRYGYTF
TGTGCCAGCCCAAACATACGACAGGGCAGTAGGTATGGCTACACCTTC
>once|TRBD1|TRBV9|TRBJ1-3
CASSAGTGRSTGNTIYF
TGTGCCAGCAGCGCTGGGACAGGGCGGAGTACTGGAAACACCATATATTTT
>.|.|TRBV27|TRBJ2-7
CASRGRGYRVYEQYF
TGTGCCAGCAGAGGAAGGGGCTACAGGGTCTACGAGCAGTACTTC
>few|.|TRBV12-3/TRBV12-4|TRBJ1-3
CASTSTRNTIYF
TGTGCCAGCACCTCTACGAGAAACACCATATATTTT
>.|.|TRBV13|TRBJ2-1
CASSIRTAYNEQFF
TGTGCCAGCAGCATAAGGACAGCCTACAATGAGCAGTTCTTC
>.|.|TRBV7-9|TRBJ1-3
CASSLDRNTIYF
TGTGCCAGCAGCTTAGACCGAAACACCATATATTTT
>.|TRBD1|TRBV4-1|TRBJ1-2
CASSQGTGSYGYTF
TGCGCCAGCAGCCAAGGGACAGGGTCCTATGGCTACACCTTC
>.|.|TRBV18|TRBJ2-2
CASSPPAPRGTGELFF
TGTGCCAGCTCACCTCCAGCACCGCGCGGGACCGGGGAGCTGTTTTTT
>.|TRBD1|TRBV4-2|TRBJ1-2
CASSQTGTGMGYGYTF
TGTGCCAGCAGCCAAACCGGGACAGGGATGGGCTATGGCTACACCTTC
>.|TRBD2|TRBV3-1/TRBV3-2|TRBJ2-5
CASSRLSGRWVETQYF
TGTGCCAGCAGCCGTCTCAGCGGGAGATGGGTGGAGACCCAGTACTTC
>.|.|TRBV5-6|TRBJ1-1
CASSLRGAGNTEAFF
TGTGCCAGCAGCTTGCGCGGGGCCGGGAACACTGAAGCTTTCTTT
>once|TRBD1|TRBV5-1|TRBJ2-3
CASSRDRGTDTQYF
TGCGCCAGCAGCAGGGACAGAGGCACAGATACGCAGTATTTT
>.|.|TRBV5-1|TRBJ1-2
CASSSTPLQNYGYTF
TGCGCCAGCAGCTCCACCCCGCTCCAGAACTATGGCTACACCTTC
>.|.|TRBV5-4|TRBJ2-2
CASSPTRSTGELFF
TGTGCCAGCAGCCCCACTAGGAGCACCGGGGAGCTGTTTTTT
>.|TRBD2|TRBV28|TRBJ2-3
CASSFGVQREGTDTQYF
TGTGCCAGCAGTTTTGGGGTCCAACGGGAGGGCACAGATACGCAGTATTTT
>.|TRBD1|TRBV28|TRBJ1-6
CASSPGDRDNSPLHF
TGTGCCAGCAGTCCAGGGGACAGGGACAATTCACCCCTCCACTTT
>.|.|TRBV11-2|TRBJ2-7
CASSLDRTAAYEQYF
TGTGCCAGCAGCTTAGATAGGACGGCAGCTTACGAGCAGTACTTC
>.|.|TRBV5-6|TRBJ1-2
CASSLGPAYGYTF
TGTGCCAGCAGCTTGGGACCCGCCTATGGCTACACCTTC
>.|.|TRBV27|TRBJ1-6
CASTSVGISSPLHF
TGTGCCAGCACCTCGGTGGGCATCAGTTCACCCCTCCACTTT